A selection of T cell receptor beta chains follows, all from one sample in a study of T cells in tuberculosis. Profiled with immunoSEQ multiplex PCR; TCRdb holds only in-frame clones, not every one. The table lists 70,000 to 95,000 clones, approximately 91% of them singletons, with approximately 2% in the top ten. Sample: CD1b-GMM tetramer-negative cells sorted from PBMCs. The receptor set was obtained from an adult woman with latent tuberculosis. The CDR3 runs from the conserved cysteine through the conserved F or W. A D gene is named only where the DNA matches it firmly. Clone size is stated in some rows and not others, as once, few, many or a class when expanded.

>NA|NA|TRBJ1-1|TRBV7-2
CASAPWGGTEAFF
TGTGCCAGCGCCCCCTGGGGGGGCACTGAAGCTTTCTTT
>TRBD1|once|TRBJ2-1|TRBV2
CASSEAGTDNEQFF
TGTGCCAGCAGTGAAGCCGGGACAGACAATGAGCAGTTCTTC
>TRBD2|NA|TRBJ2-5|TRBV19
CASSISGAETQYF
TGTGCCAGTAGTATAAGCGGGGCGGAGACCCAGTACTTC
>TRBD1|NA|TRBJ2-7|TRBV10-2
CASTTGVPYEQYF
TGCGCCAGCACGACAGGGGTTCCCTACGAGCAGTACTTC
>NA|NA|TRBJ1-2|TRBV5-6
CASSLGHRGALLGYTF
TGTGCCAGCAGCTTGGGACATCGGGGGGCGCTTCTTGGCTACACCTTC
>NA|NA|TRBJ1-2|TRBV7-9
CASSLPGGIGYTF
TGTGCCAGCAGCTTACCTGGGGGCATTGGCTACACCTTC
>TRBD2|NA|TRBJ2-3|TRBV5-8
CASSEGFSGGFTDTQYF
TGTGCCAGCAGCGAGGGCTTTAGCGGGGGGTTCACAGATACGCAGTATTTT
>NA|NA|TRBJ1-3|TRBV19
CAIPSGNTIYF
TGTGCCATCCCTTCTGGAAACACCATATATTTT
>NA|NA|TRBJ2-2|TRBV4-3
CASSLEMRGTGELFF
TGCGCCAGCAGCCTAGAAATGCGTGGCACCGGGGAGCTGTTTTTT
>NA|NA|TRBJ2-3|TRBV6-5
CASSYSTSNTDTQYF
TGTGCCAGCAGTTACTCTACCAGTAACACAGATACGCAGTATTTT
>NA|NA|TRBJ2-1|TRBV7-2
CASSLGGGPSHYNEQFF
TGTGCCAGCAGCTTAGGGGGGGGCCCCTCTCATTACAATGAGCAGTTCTTC
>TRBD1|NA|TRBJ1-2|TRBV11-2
CASSPTTGQGVYGYTF
TGTGCCAGCAGTCCGACAACGGGACAGGGAGTCTATGGCTACACCTTC
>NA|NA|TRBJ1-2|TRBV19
CASSMAVWEGSYGYTF
TGTGCCAGTAGTATGGCCGTCTGGGAGGGTAGCTATGGCTACACCTTC
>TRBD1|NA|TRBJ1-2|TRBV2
CASSPRRQGVYGYTF
TGTGCCAGCAGTCCTCGGAGACAGGGGGTCTATGGCTACACCTTC
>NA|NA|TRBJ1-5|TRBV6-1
CASGEFGGPLQPQHF
TGTGCCAGCGGCGAATTCGGGGGGCCCCTTCAGCCCCAGCATTTT
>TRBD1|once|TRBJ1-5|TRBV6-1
CASYGTGNQPQHF
TGTGCCAGCTACGGGACAGGTAATCAGCCCCAGCATTTT
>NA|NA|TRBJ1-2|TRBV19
CASSPQQGRLGYGYTF
TGTGCCAGTAGTCCCCAACAGGGAAGACTTGGCTATGGCTACACCTTC
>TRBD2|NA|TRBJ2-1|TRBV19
CASSIAGTSGGGVLRNEQFF
TGTGCCAGTAGTATTGCCGGGACTAGCGGGGGCGGCGTCCTCAGGAATGAGCAGTTCTTC
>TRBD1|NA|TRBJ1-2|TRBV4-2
CASSPTGQTNYGYTF
TGTGCCAGCAGCCCAACGGGACAGACTAACTATGGCTACACCTTC
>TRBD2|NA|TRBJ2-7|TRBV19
CASSLRGGRTYEQYF
TGTGCCAGTAGTCTCCGGGGGGGCCGCACCTACGAGCAGTACTTC
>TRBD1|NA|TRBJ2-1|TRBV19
CASSRQGASYNEQFF
TGTGCCAGTAGTAGACAGGGGGCCTCCTACAATGAGCAGTTCTTC
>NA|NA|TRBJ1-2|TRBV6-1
CASSEGDIPRGYTF
TGTGCCAGCAGTGAGGGGGACATCCCGAGGGGCTACACCTTC
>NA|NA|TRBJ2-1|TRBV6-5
CASSPGLVLYNEQFF
TGTGCCAGCAGCCCGGGACTGGTTTTATACAATGAGCAGTTCTTC
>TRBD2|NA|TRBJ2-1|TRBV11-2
CASSPRTSGGYEQFF
TGTGCCAGCAGCCCTAGGACTAGCGGGGGCTATGAGCAGTTCTTC
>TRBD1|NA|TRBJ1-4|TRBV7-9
CASSPPGQGNEKLFF
TGTGCCAGCAGCCCACCGGGACAGGGAAATGAAAAACTGTTTTTT
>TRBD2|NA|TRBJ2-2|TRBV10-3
CAISESGRVNTGELFF
TGTGCCATCAGTGAGTCCGGGAGGGTAAACACCGGGGAGCTGTTTTTT
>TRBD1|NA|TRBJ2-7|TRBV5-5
CASSSGQASYEQYF
TGTGCCAGCAGCTCGGGACAGGCCTCCTACGAGCAGTACTTC
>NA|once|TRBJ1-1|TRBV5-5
CASSLGFGRVNTEAFF
TGTGCCAGCAGCTTGGGTTTCGGGCGGGTGAACACTGAAGCTTTCTTT
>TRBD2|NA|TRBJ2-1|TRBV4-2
CASSQHDLRTSGNEQFF
TGTGCCAGCAGCCAACACGATCTGAGGACTAGCGGTAATGAGCAGTTCTTC
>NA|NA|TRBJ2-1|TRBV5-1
CASSPRGRSYNEQFF
TGCGCCAGCAGCCCCCGGGGTCGCTCCTACAATGAGCAGTTCTTC
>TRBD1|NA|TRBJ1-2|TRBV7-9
CASSPTGGLGYTF
TGTGCCAGCAGCCCGACAGGGGGATTGGGCTACACCTTC
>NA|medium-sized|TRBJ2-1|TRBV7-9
CASSPPGADEQFF
TGTGCCAGCAGTCCACCAGGGGCCGATGAGCAGTTCTTC
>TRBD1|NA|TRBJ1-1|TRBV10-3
CAISTTGTGGNTEAFF
TGTGCCATCAGTACAACCGGGACAGGGGGGAACACTGAAGCTTTCTTT
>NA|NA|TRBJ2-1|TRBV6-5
CASRTGVYNEQLF
TGTGCCAGCAGAACGGGGGTTTACAATGAGCAGCTCTTC
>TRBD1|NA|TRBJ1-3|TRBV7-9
CASSQTGGLGNTIYF
TGTGCCAGCAGCCAGACAGGGGGCTTAGGAAACACCATATATTTT